The T cell receptor beta chain under discussion was sequenced for a study of blood T cell repertoires in COVID-19. About the study: The study drew acute and convalescent COVID-19 samples from the United States, Italy and Spain. PBMCs, B-cell-depleted T cells, or T cells were the source of the cDNA or gDNA that made up the material.

Authors' data handling: How many nucleated cells were present was estimated from reference gene primer amplification. The assay was immunoSEQ multiplex PCR, and TCRdb's table has in-frame clones only and misses some. From that table come the V and J calls and clone size; the DNA was used to work out D and trimming. The table has about 130,000 clones, about 80% seen once. This clone appeared a few times. Germline CDR1 and CDR2: MGHRA and YSYEKL. V lost 0 bases and J 4 bases, leaving 12 bases between the germline ends. This CDR3 comprises 15 residues. Either two negative PCRs, clearance, or symptom resolution qualified Cohort 3 donors as recovered.

The chain is built from TRBV4-1 and TRBJ1-1; D may be TRBD1 (5 bases). Sequencing used PBMCs or T cells enriched from blood (not recorded which). This TCR was recovered from a man in his fifties who had recovered from COVID-19. The CDR3 reads CASSQDWGGATEAFF. The CDR3 DNA is TGCGCCAGCAGCCAAGATTGGGGGGGAGCCACTGAAGCTTTCTTT.